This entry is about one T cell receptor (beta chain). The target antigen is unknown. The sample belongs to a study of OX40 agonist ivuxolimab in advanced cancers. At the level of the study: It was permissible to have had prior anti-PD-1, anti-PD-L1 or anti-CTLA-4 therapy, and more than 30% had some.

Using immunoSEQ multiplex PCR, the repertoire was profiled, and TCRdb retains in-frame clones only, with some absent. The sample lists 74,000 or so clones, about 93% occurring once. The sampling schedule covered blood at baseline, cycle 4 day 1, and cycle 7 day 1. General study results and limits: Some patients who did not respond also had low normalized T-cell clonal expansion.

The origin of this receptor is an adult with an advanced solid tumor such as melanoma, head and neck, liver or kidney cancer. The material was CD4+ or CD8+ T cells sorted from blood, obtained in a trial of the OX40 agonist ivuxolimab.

DNA for the CDR3: TGCGCCAGCAGTGACTTGGACCCAAAAGGGACTAATGAAAAACTGTTTTTT. Translation: CASSDLDPKGTNEKLFF. The rearrangement links TRBV10-1 to TRBJ1-4; D remains unclear. The CDR3 is 17 residues long. V was clipped by 3 bases and J by 2 bases, with 16 bases between them. Germline V gene data show CDR1 as WNHNN and CDR2 as SYGVQD (reference sequence).